A single sample gave rise to the 22 T cell receptor beta chains below, sequenced in a study of metastatic and nonmetastatic thyroid tumors. No treatment had been given to any patient before thyroid surgery. TCRdb redid the clone calls on the PCR reads using MiXCR. The profile shows tens of thousands of clones, roughly a quarter of them singletons. Sequencing input: tumor tissue. These receptors came from a female donor with papillary thyroid cancer or a benign thyroid nodule (not recorded which). Some clones in this sample may be carry-over from other donors' samples.

This chain joins TRBV28 and TRBJ1-1, with 7 nucleotides matching TRBD1. The CDR3 length is 14 residues. Germline CDR1 MDHEN, CDR2 SYDVKM. J gave up 0 bases and V 7 bases, and 5 bases lay outside the gene matches. CDR3 DNA sequence: TGTGCCAGCACCCGGGACAGCTTGAACACTGAAGCTTTCTTT. Amino acids: CASTRDSLNTEAFF.

At least ten counts were recorded for this clone. The chain has TRBV5-4 and TRBJ1-1, with D perhaps TRBD1 (5 bases). CDR1 SGHNT and CDR2 YYREEE come from the germline V gene (reference sequence). The CDR3 consists of 14 residues. Between the trimmed V and J ends, which lost 2 bases and 10 bases, there was a span of 18 bases. The CDR3 here is CASSLPASGLGAFF. As DNA, the CDR3 is TGTGCCAGCAGCTTACCTGCTTCAGGGCTGGGAGCTTTCTTT.

In this sample, this clone turned up a few times. The chain links TRBV28 to TRBJ1-2; the D gene is possibly TRBD1 (5 bases). The CDR3 has 11 residues. CDR1 is MDHEN and CDR2 is SYDVKM in the germline V gene. The ends were cut back, 10 bases at V and 2 bases at J, with 8 bases in the middle. CDR3 in amino acids: CAIQGNYGYTF. DNA for the CDR3: TGTGCCATCCAGGGCAACTATGGCTACACCTTC.

At least ten counts were recorded for this clone. The rearrangement uses TRBV6-1 and TRBJ1-3; 8 bases are a match to TRBD1. Germline lookup yields CDR1 MNHNS and CDR2 SASEGT. Germline trimming cut 2 bases from V and 3 bases from J; bases unmatched to any gene: 6. The CDR3 extends over 16 amino acids. The CDR3 spells CASSESDREGGNTIYF. The DNA of the CDR3 is TGTGCCAGCAGTGAATCGGACAGGGAAGGTGGAAACACCATATATTTT.

Of note for this clone: One end of the junction is discordant with germline, which a read error may explain. The V and J genes are TRBV15 and TRBJ2-7; 8 positions match TRBD2. The CDR3 covers 15 residues. CDR1 is LNHNV and CDR2 is YYDKDF in the germline V gene (reference sequence). The CDR3 DNA follows: TGTGCCACCATCAGAGAGGTAGCGGGGCCCTACTGGCAGTACTTC. It encodes CATIREVAGPYWQYF. Looking up the rest from reference TRBV15 and TRBJ2-7 gives the full variable domain: DAMVIQNPRYQVTQFGKPVTLSCSQTLNHNVMYWYQQKSSQAPKLLFHYYDKDFNNEADTPDNFQSRRPNTSFCFLDIRSPGLGDTAMYLCATIREVAGPYWQYFGPGTRLTVT.

This clone was counted many times. The V gene is TRBV27, the J gene TRBJ2-5; D may correspond to TRBD1 or TRBD2 (5 bases each). V dropped 6 bases and J dropped 9 bases, with 20 bases sitting between them. The CDR3 is made up of 14 amino acids. CDR1 and CDR2 from the germline V gene are MNHEY and SMNVEV (reference sequence). CDR3 region: CASRPSGPQDAQYF. In DNA, the CDR3 is TGTGCCAGCAGACCCTCGGGACCGCAAGACGCCCAGTACTTC.

Comment on this clone: Compared with germline, one end of the junction differs, possibly owing to a read error. The chain combines TRBV20-1 with TRBJ2-3; TRBD1 agrees at 9 bases. The CDR3 runs 15 residues. CDR1 and CDR2 (germline): DFQATT, SNEGSKA (reference sequence). CDR3 sequence reads: CSVSDRGEATYTQYF. Written as DNA, the CDR3 is TGCAGTGTATCGGACAGGGGAGAGGCCACATATACGCAGTATTTT.

The chain carries TRBV7-3 and TRBJ2-3; tentatively, D is TRBD1 (6 bases). V was shortened by 6 bases and J by 6 bases, with 13 bases between the two germline ends. Germline CDR1 SGHTA, CDR2 FQGTGA. This CDR3 spans 13 amino acids. CDR3 sequence reads: CASRSTGTDTQYF. In DNA form, the CDR3 reads TGTGCCAGCAGATCTACAGGGACGGATACGCAGTATTTT.

This clone was found many times. The chain uses TRBV6-2 or TRBV6-3 and TRBJ2-3, with D uncertain. Germline values: CDR1 MNHEY, CDR2 SVGEGT. Trimming pared 0 bases from V and 0 bases from J, leaving 4 bases between. The CDR3 consists of 14 residues. The CDR3 is CASSYSQSTDTQYF. The CDR3 region has the DNA TGTGCCAGCAGTTACTCCCAGAGCACAGATACGCAGTATTTT.

This clone was detected only once. The chain recombines TRBV7-9 with TRBJ1-4; unclear D gene. Per germline, CDR1 SEHNR and CDR2 FQNEAQ (reference sequence). Trimming pared 1 base from V and 4 bases from J, leaving 10 bases between. The CDR3 loop spans 15 amino acids. The CDR3: CASSLVSGYNEKLFF. Here the CDR3 DNA reads TGTGCCAGCAGCTTAGTGTCGGGATATAATGAAAAACTGTTTTTT.

The V and J genes are TRBV5-1 and TRBJ2-7; 9 bases map to TRBD1. V was pared by 0 bases and J by 4 bases, with 8 bases of the junction left unmatched. CDR1 is SGHRS and CDR2 is YFSETQ in the germline V gene. The CDR3 consists of 16 residues. CDR3: CASSLGGQGSVYEQYF. The CDR3 bases are TGCGCCAGCAGCTTGGGTGGACAGGGGTCTGTTTACGAGCAGTACTTC. The full variable domain, its missing parts supplied by reference TRBV5-1 and TRBJ2-7, is KAGVTQTPRYLIKTRGQQVTLSCSPISGHRSVSWYQQTPGQGLQFLFEYFSETQRNKGNFPGRFSGRQFSNSRSEMNVSTLELGDSALYLCASSLGGQGSVYEQYFGPGTRLTVT.

This clone has a handful of counts. This chain links TRBV6-1 with TRBJ2-7; D assignment may be TRBD1 or TRBD2 (6 bases each). This CDR3 contains 16 residues. CDR1 is MNHNS, CDR2 SASEGT, per germline. Trimming took 2 bases from V and 2 from J, leaving 16 bases between them. CDR3 DNA sequence: TGTGCCAGCAGTGAATATTGGCAGGGGAGGACCTACGAGCAGTACTTC. Residues: CASSEYWQGRTYEQYF.

This clone was seen repeatedly, ten times or more. Here the CDR3 DNA reads TGTGCCAGCAGTCCGCCCGGGGGGGGCGAGAGGGACATTCAGTACTTC. Translated, it gives CASSPPGGGERDIQYF. The V and J genes are TRBV6-1 and TRBJ2-4; TRBD2 aligns across 8 bases. The CDR3 contains 16 residues. CDR1 and CDR2 (germline): MNHNS, SASEGT. Trimming took 5 bases from V and 8 from J; bases not matched to a gene: 14.

At least ten counts were recorded for this clone. V and J are TRBV10-1 and TRBJ2-5; no firm D call. Germline V gene sequence: CDR1 WNHNN, CDR2 SYGVQD (reference sequence). The CDR3 length is 14 residues. Trimming took 8 bases from V and 1 from J, leaving 14 bases between them. The CDR3 sequence is CASLSNIFQETQYF. The CDR3 bases are TGCGCCAGCCTTTCAAACATCTTCCAAGAGACCCAGTACTTC.

The chain links TRBV20-1 to TRBJ1-1; the D is unclear. The CDR3 runs 15 residues. Germline V CDR1 and CDR2: DFQATT, SNEGSKA (reference sequence). V was pared by 1 base and J by 2 bases, with 14 bases between. DNA of the CDR3: TGCAGTGCTAGAGTATGGTTGGAAGTTAACACTGAAGCTTTCTTT. It is translated as CSARVWLEVNTEAFF.

The chain uses TRBV14 and TRBJ2-7, with D tentatively TRBD2 (6 bases). V lost 4 bases to trimming and J lost 0 bases, with 25 bases between them. This CDR3 spans 19 amino acids. The V gene's germline CDR1 is SGHDN and CDR2 FVKESK. CDR3 sequence: CASSRDRRDANHFSYEQYF. DNA for the CDR3: TGTGCCAGCAGCCGCGATCGGCGGGACGCTAATCATTTCTCCTACGAGCAGTACTTC. Combining the CDR3 with reference TRBV14 and TRBJ2-7 gives the whole variable domain EAGVTQFPSHSVIEKGQTVTLRCDPISGHDNLYWYRRVMGKEIKFLLHFVKESKQDESGMPNNRFLAERTGGTYSTLKVQPAELEDSGVYFCASSRDRRDANHFSYEQYFGPGTRLTVT.

This clone was observed a few times. This sample also contains other DNA sequences that code for the same CDR3. This chain joins TRBV25-1 and TRBJ2-7, with 14 bases that match TRBD2. The CDR3 loop spans 17 amino acids. Germline V CDR1 and CDR2: MGHDK, SYGVNS. V trimming: 7 bases; J trimming: 3 bases; junction bases outside the gene matches: 11. The CDR3 DNA sequence: TGTGCCAGCATAGGCTCAAGGACTAGCGGGGGGCACTACGAGCAGTACTTC. Protein product: CASIGSRTSGGHYEQYF.

There are a few counts of this clone. Other DNA sequences in the sample encode the same CDR3. The rearrangement uses TRBV6-1 and TRBJ2-7; tentatively, D is TRBD1 (5 bases). Germline V CDR1 and CDR2: MNHNS, SASEGT. The CDR3 is 12 amino acids. V lost 6 bases and J 4 bases, leaving 10 bases between the germline ends. The CDR3 spells CASRSGQYEQYF. For the CDR3, the DNA is TGTGCCAGCAGATCTGGACAATACGAGCAGTACTTC.

For this clone: This clone may be a read error of a much larger clone one base away. The sample carries other DNA sequences with the same CDR3. The gene calls are TRBV20-1 and TRBJ1-1; tentative D call: TRBD1 (6 bases). The length of the CDR3 is 12 residues. Germline loops: CDR1 DFQATT, CDR2 SNEGSKA (reference sequence). The V and J ends lost 5 bases and 7 bases respectively, with 14 bases between them. For the CDR3, the DNA is TGCAGTGCTCCCGTTAAAGGGGGTGAAGCTTTCTTT. Its protein is CSAPVKGGEAFF.

The chain recombines TRBV5-6 with TRBJ2-6, with 12 positions matching TRBD2. V trimming: 3 bases; J trimming: 2 bases; junction bases outside the gene matches: 6. Per the germline V gene, CDR1 is SGHDT and CDR2 is YYEEEE. CDR3 size: 18 residues. CDR3 loop: CASSYPTSGRAGANVLTF. The CDR3 nucleotides are TGTGCCAGCAGCTACCCGACTAGCGGGAGAGCTGGGGCCAACGTCCTGACTTTC.

Comment on this clone: A much larger clone lies a single base off, so this may be a read error. V gene TRBV10-2 combines with J gene TRBJ1-4; D call uncertain. The CDR3 is 14 residues long. CDR1 is WSHSY and CDR2 is SAAADI in the germline V gene. DNA for the CDR3: TGCGCCAGCAATGAGTCCGAACAAGGCGAAAAACTGTTTTTT. This translates into CASNESEQGEKLFF.

This clone occurred a few times. V and J are TRBV6-1 and TRBJ2-1; 12 nucleotides line up with TRBD2. The trim removed 5 bases at V and 8 bases at J, leaving 13 bases unmatched. The CDR3 is 17 residues long. Germline-derived CDR1 and CDR2 are MNHNS and SASEGT. CDR3 in amino acids: CASSPSRLAGVSDEQFF. For the CDR3, the DNA is TGTGCCAGCAGTCCTTCACGACTAGCGGGAGTCTCCGATGAGCAGTTCTTC.